The rows below give T cell receptor beta chains drawn from one sample of a study of blood T cell repertoires in COVID-19. The assay was immunoSEQ multiplex PCR, and TCRdb's table has in-frame clones only and misses some. The sample lists 200,000 to 250,000 clones, around 87% occurring once. Sequencing used peripheral blood. The receptors were sampled from a man between 60 and 75 years old who had recovered from COVID-19. The CDR3 runs from the conserved cysteine through the conserved F or W. D genes are given only for firm matches. Not every row has a clone size; where given, it reads once, few, many or a size class.

size	D	V	J	DNA	CDR3
-	-	TRBV5-4	TRBJ2-7	TGTGCCAGCAGCTTGGACGTAGCCTACGAGCAGTACTTC	CASSLDVAYEQYF
-	TRBD2	TRBV18	TRBJ2-2	TGTGCCAGCTCACTCGGACTAGCGGCGAACACCGGGGAGCTGTTTTTT	CASSLGLAANTGELFF
-	-	TRBV6-5	TRBJ1-5	TGTGCCAGCAGTTACGTCCGGGGGGATCAGCCCCAGCATTTT	CASSYVRGDQPQHF
-	-	TRBV6-1	TRBJ1-1	TGTGCCAGCAGTGATTACGCGGTACAGGCTGAAGCTTTCTTT	CASSDYAVQAEAFF
-	-	TRBV19	TRBJ1-5	TGTGCCAGTAGTACCCCTGAGCAGCCCCAGCATTTT	CASSTPEQPQHF
-	TRBD1	TRBV10-3	TRBJ1-4	TGTGCCATCAGTGGGGGACAGCGGTTAAATGAAAAACTGTTTTTT	CAISGGQRLNEKLFF
few	TRBD1	TRBV27	TRBJ1-2	TGTGCCAGCAGTCCCCGGACAGGGTTCAGCGGCTACACCTTC	CASSPRTGFSGYTF
-	TRBD1	TRBV5-6	TRBJ2-5	TGTGCCAGCAGCTTGGCGGGACAGGGCTCAGAGACCCAGTACTTC	CASSLAGQGSETQYF
-	TRBD1	TRBV2	TRBJ1-1	TGTGCCAGCAGTGACCGCAGGGGGCGCGGAGTGAACACTGAAGCTTTCTTT	CASSDRRGRGVNTEAFF
-	-	TRBV9	TRBJ1-1	TGTGCCAGCAGCGTAGCCGGGACTATAAACACTGAAGCTTTCTTT	CASSVAGTINTEAFF
-	-	TRBV7-6	TRBJ2-2	TGTGCCAGCAGCTTAGCGGCCAGTTCCACCGGGGAGCTGTTTTTT	CASSLAASSTGELFF
-	-	TRBV10-2	TRBJ1-2	TGCGCCAGCAGTGAGAAAAGGGACTTCGCCTACACCTTC	CASSEKRDFAYTF
-	-	TRBV6-4	TRBJ1-3	TGTGCCAGCAGTGAACCGGCACAGCAGTCTGGAAACACCATATATTTT	CASSEPAQQSGNTIYF
-	-	TRBV10-3	TRBJ2-7	TGTGCCATCAGTGAGCCGAGCCGGGGGATCAGAAACGAGCAGTACTTC	CAISEPSRGIRNEQYF
-	TRBD1	TRBV28	TRBJ1-2	TGTGCCAGCACCCCCGGGACAGGGAGCTATGGCTACACCTTC	CASTPGTGSYGYTF
-	-	TRBV7-2	TRBJ1-2	TGTGCCAGCAGCCCGGCGGGTTTCTATGGCTACACCTTC	CASSPAGFYGYTF
-	TRBD2	TRBV19	TRBJ2-7	TGTGCCAGTTCCCCGGCGGCGGGGGGCTCCTACGAGCAGTACTTC	CASSPAAGGSYEQYF
-	TRBD1	TRBV27	TRBJ1-5	TGTGCCAGCAGTTTCCGACAGGGGGGAGGACAGCCCCAGCATTTT	CASSFRQGGGQPQHF
-	-	TRBV27	TRBJ2-7	TGTGCCAGCAGTTCCCGGAAGGGGAACTACGAGCAGTACTTC	CASSSRKGNYEQYF
-	-	TRBV19	TRBJ2-6	TGTGCCAGTAGTTTATCGGTTACGCAATCTGGGGCCAACGTCCTGACTTTC	CASSLSVTQSGANVLTF
-	TRBD2	TRBV7-8	TRBJ2-7	TGTGCCAGCAGCTTACTAACTAGCGTGATTCCTTACGAGCAGTACTTC	CASSLLTSVIPYEQYF
-	TRBD1	TRBV4-3	TRBJ1-2	TGCGCCAGCAGCCAAGATGGACAGGGTAGCAGCTACACCTTC	CASSQDGQGSSYTF
-	-	TRBV28	TRBJ1-2	TGTGCCAGCAGTTTAGGGGGGAACTATGGCTACACCTTC	CASSLGGNYGYTF
-	-	TRBV24-1	TRBJ1-2	TGTGCCACCCCTATACGAGCGTATGGCTACACCTTC	CATPIRAYGYTF
-	-	TRBV19	TRBJ2-1	TGTGCCAGTAGTTCCGGAGTAGTAGAGTTCTTC	CASSSGVVEFF
-	TRBD1	TRBV2	TRBJ2-5	TGTGCCACACACCCCCGGACAGGGGGCGCAGAGACCCAGTACTTC	CATHPRTGGAETQYF
-	-	TRBV6-6	TRBJ2-2	TGTGCCAGCAGCTCAAGCGACAGGCGGTTTTTT	CASSSSDRRFF
-	-	TRBV7-9	TRBJ1-1	TGTGCCAGCAGCCCCGGACAGAAAAACACTGAAGCTTTCTTT	CASSPGQKNTEAFF
-	-	TRBV12-3/TRBV12-4	TRBJ2-2	TGTGCCAGCCGCTATGACGGGGAGCTGTTTTTT	CASRYDGELFF
few	-	TRBV2	TRBJ1-3	TGTGCCAGCAGTGATATCCCAGGGTCTTCTGGAAACACCATATATTTT	CASSDIPGSSGNTIYF
-	-	TRBV5-1	TRBJ2-4	TGCGCCAGCAGCTTGGGACAAGCCAAAAACATTCAGTACTTC	CASSLGQAKNIQYF
-	TRBD1	TRBV12-3/TRBV12-4	TRBJ2-2	TGTGCCAGCAGTGACAGGGGTCGGGAGCTGTTTTTT	CASSDRGRELFF
-	TRBD1	TRBV3-1/TRBV3-2	TRBJ2-7	TGTGCCAGCAGCCAAGGCTGGGGACAGACTTCCTACGAGCAGTACTTC	CASSQGWGQTSYEQYF
-	TRBD1	TRBV6-4	TRBJ2-2	TGTGCCAGCAGTGGACAGGGCGGTTTTGTCACCGGGGAGCTGTTTTTT	CASSGQGGFVTGELFF
-	-	TRBV7-2	TRBJ2-1	TGTGCCAGCAGCTTAGTGGCTAGCGAGAATGAGCAGTTCTTC	CASSLVASENEQFF
-	TRBD1	TRBV27	TRBJ1-1	TGTGCCAGCAGTTTCGCCCCCCCGGTGACAGGGGAGGGTGAAGCTTTCTTT	CASSFAPPVTGEGEAFF
-	TRBD2	TRBV27	TRBJ2-7	TGTGCCAGCAGTCCCGATTTGTTGGGGACTAAGAGCTCCTACGAGCAGTACTTC	CASSPDLLGTKSSYEQYF
-	-	TRBV24-1	TRBJ2-1	TGTGCCACCAGTGATTTAAAGCGGAGAGACCGATCATCCTACAATGAGCAGTTCTTC	CATSDLKRRDRSSYNEQFF
-	-	TRBV12-5	TRBJ2-1	TGTGCTAGTGGTTTTTCCAGGGGGGCCTACAATGAGCAGTTCTTC	CASGFSRGAYNEQFF
-	-	TRBV7-9	TRBJ1-4	TGTGCCAGCAGCTTAGCCAGTAATGAAAAACTGTTTTTT	CASSLASNEKLFF